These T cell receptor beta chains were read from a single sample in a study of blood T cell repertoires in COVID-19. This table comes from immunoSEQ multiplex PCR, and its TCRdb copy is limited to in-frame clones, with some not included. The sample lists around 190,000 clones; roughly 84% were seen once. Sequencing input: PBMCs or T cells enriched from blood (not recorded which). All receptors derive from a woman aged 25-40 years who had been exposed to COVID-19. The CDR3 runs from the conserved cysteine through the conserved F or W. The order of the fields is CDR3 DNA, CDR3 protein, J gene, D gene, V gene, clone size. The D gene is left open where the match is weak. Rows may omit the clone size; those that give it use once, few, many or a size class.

cdr3_nt: TGCGCCAGCAGCCCGGACCAGGGACAGGGGGTCAATGAGCAGTTCTTC
cdr3_aa: CASSPDQGQGVNEQFF
j_call: TRBJ2-1
d_call: TRBD1
v_call: TRBV4-1
clone_size: -

cdr3_nt: TGTGCCAGCAGACAGGGGAACACTGAAGCTTTCTTT
cdr3_aa: CASRQGNTEAFF
j_call: TRBJ1-1
d_call: -
v_call: TRBV27
clone_size: -

cdr3_nt: TGTGCCAGCAGTTTGGGACTAGCGGCATACGAGCAGTACTTC
cdr3_aa: CASSLGLAAYEQYF
j_call: TRBJ2-7
d_call: TRBD2
v_call: TRBV27
clone_size: many

cdr3_nt: TGTGCCAGCAACTTGGGGGGGACTGAAGCTTTCTTT
cdr3_aa: CASNLGGTEAFF
j_call: TRBJ1-1
d_call: -
v_call: TRBV3-1/TRBV3-2
clone_size: -

cdr3_nt: TGTGCCAGCAGTGACTCTCCAGGGGCTGAAAAACTGTTTTTT
cdr3_aa: CASSDSPGAEKLFF
j_call: TRBJ1-4
d_call: -
v_call: TRBV2
clone_size: few

cdr3_nt: TGTGCCAGCAGCTTGGGACAGTTCTCTGGAAACACCATATATTTT
cdr3_aa: CASSLGQFSGNTIYF
j_call: TRBJ1-3
d_call: -
v_call: TRBV5-6
clone_size: -

cdr3_nt: TGTGCCAGCAGTTACTCTACACGATCCTCCCAGCCCCAGCATTTT
cdr3_aa: CASSYSTRSSQPQHF
j_call: TRBJ1-5
d_call: -
v_call: TRBV6-2/TRBV6-3
clone_size: -

cdr3_nt: TGTGCCAGCAGCACAACCGGGACAGGAGGCAATCAGCCCCAGCATTTT
cdr3_aa: CASSTTGTGGNQPQHF
j_call: TRBJ1-5
d_call: TRBD1
v_call: TRBV7-9
clone_size: -

cdr3_nt: TGTGCCAGCAGCCAAGAATACGGGTTGGGACAGGGCTACTATGGCTACACCTTC
cdr3_aa: CASSQEYGLGQGYYGYTF
j_call: TRBJ1-2
d_call: TRBD1
v_call: TRBV3-1/TRBV3-2
clone_size: few

cdr3_nt: TGTGCCAGCAGTGGGGGGACAGCCACAGATACGCAGTATTTT
cdr3_aa: CASSGGTATDTQYF
j_call: TRBJ2-3
d_call: TRBD1
v_call: TRBV25-1
clone_size: -

cdr3_nt: TGTGCCAGCGCCATGACTAAGGGCCAAAACTATGGCTACACCTTC
cdr3_aa: CASAMTKGQNYGYTF
j_call: TRBJ1-2
d_call: -
v_call: TRBV27
clone_size: -

cdr3_nt: TGTGCCAGCAGTGAATATAACGTTAGGTACGGACAGGGCCCTGAAGCTTTCTTT
cdr3_aa: CASSEYNVRYGQGPEAFF
j_call: TRBJ1-1
d_call: TRBD1
v_call: TRBV25-1
clone_size: -

cdr3_nt: TGCAGCGTAGCCCGTTCTAGCGGGCCTAGCACAGATACGCAGTATTTT
cdr3_aa: CSVARSSGPSTDTQYF
j_call: TRBJ2-3
d_call: TRBD2
v_call: TRBV29-1
clone_size: once

cdr3_nt: TGTGCCAGCAGCTTCGGGACAGCCACCGGGGAGCTGTTTTTT
cdr3_aa: CASSFGTATGELFF
j_call: TRBJ2-2
d_call: TRBD1
v_call: TRBV11-2
clone_size: -

cdr3_nt: TGTGCCTGGAGGCTCCAGGGGGTCCGGGAAAAACTGTTTTTT
cdr3_aa: CAWRLQGVREKLFF
j_call: TRBJ1-4
d_call: TRBD1
v_call: TRBV30
clone_size: -

cdr3_nt: TGCAGCGTTCGGGAACAGGGTAATTCACCCCTCCACTTT
cdr3_aa: CSVREQGNSPLHF
j_call: TRBJ1-6
d_call: -
v_call: TRBV29-1
clone_size: few

cdr3_nt: TGTGCCAGCAGCTTAGCCACCCTGGTAACCTACGAGCAGTACTTC
cdr3_aa: CASSLATLVTYEQYF
j_call: TRBJ2-7
d_call: -
v_call: TRBV5-6
clone_size: -

cdr3_nt: TGCGCCAGCAGCTGGACAGGGGAAGATGGCTACACCTTC
cdr3_aa: CASSWTGEDGYTF
j_call: TRBJ1-2
d_call: TRBD1
v_call: TRBV5-1
clone_size: -

cdr3_nt: TGTGCCAGCAGCTTGCGGCTTGACCAAGAGACCCAGTACTTC
cdr3_aa: CASSLRLDQETQYF
j_call: TRBJ2-5
d_call: -
v_call: TRBV7-9
clone_size: -

cdr3_nt: TGTGCCAGCAGTTACGAGGGATCCCCAACGGAGACCCAGTACTTC
cdr3_aa: CASSYEGSPTETQYF
j_call: TRBJ2-5
d_call: -
v_call: TRBV6-5
clone_size: -

cdr3_nt: TGTGCCAGCAGTTGGACTAGCTCCTACGAGCAGTACTTC
cdr3_aa: CASSWTSSYEQYF
j_call: TRBJ2-7
d_call: TRBD2
v_call: TRBV12-3/TRBV12-4
clone_size: once

cdr3_nt: TGCGCCAGCAGCCAAGATACAGGGTTGCGGGAGCAGTACTTC
cdr3_aa: CASSQDTGLREQYF
j_call: TRBJ2-7
d_call: -
v_call: TRBV4-1
clone_size: once

cdr3_nt: TGTGCCAGCAGTGTCCACTGGGACAGGACAACTAATGAAAAACTGTTTTTT
cdr3_aa: CASSVHWDRTTNEKLFF
j_call: TRBJ1-4
d_call: TRBD1
v_call: TRBV6-1
clone_size: -

cdr3_nt: TGTGCCAGCTCACCACTCGCAACTAATGAAAAACTGTTTTTT
cdr3_aa: CASSPLATNEKLFF
j_call: TRBJ1-4
d_call: -
v_call: TRBV18
clone_size: once

cdr3_nt: TGTGCCAGCAGCCTAAGGGGAACAGGGGTTGGCGCGAACACCGGGGAGCTGTTTTTT
cdr3_aa: CASSLRGTGVGANTGELFF
j_call: TRBJ2-2
d_call: TRBD1
v_call: TRBV7-7
clone_size: -

cdr3_nt: TGTGCCATCAGTGAGTCGACAGGGGGCTATGGCTACACCTTC
cdr3_aa: CAISESTGGYGYTF
j_call: TRBJ1-2
d_call: TRBD1
v_call: TRBV10-3
clone_size: few

cdr3_nt: TGCGCCAGCAGCTTGCAAACGGGTACCTACGAGCAGTACTTC
cdr3_aa: CASSLQTGTYEQYF
j_call: TRBJ2-7
d_call: -
v_call: TRBV5-1
clone_size: few

cdr3_nt: TGCGCCAGCAGCCAAGTCCAGGGGAACACTGAAGCTTTCTTT
cdr3_aa: CASSQVQGNTEAFF
j_call: TRBJ1-1
d_call: -
v_call: TRBV4-3
clone_size: -

cdr3_nt: TGTGCCAGCAGCATGGGACAGCACTATGGCTACACCTTC
cdr3_aa: CASSMGQHYGYTF
j_call: TRBJ1-2
d_call: TRBD1
v_call: TRBV6-5
clone_size: -

cdr3_nt: TGTGCCAGCAGTGAAGGGGCCAGGTCACCCCTCCACTTT
cdr3_aa: CASSEGARSPLHF
j_call: TRBJ1-6
d_call: -
v_call: TRBV25-1
clone_size: -

cdr3_nt: TGTGCCAGCAGCCCCCGGGACAGGGTCTACGAGCAGTACTTC
cdr3_aa: CASSPRDRVYEQYF
j_call: TRBJ2-7
d_call: TRBD1
v_call: TRBV13
clone_size: -

cdr3_nt: TGTGCCAGCAGCTCTACCGGGAGGAATCAGCCCCAGCATTTT
cdr3_aa: CASSSTGRNQPQHF
j_call: TRBJ1-5
d_call: -
v_call: TRBV7-2
clone_size: -

cdr3_nt: TGTGCCAGCAGCTTAGCAGGGTACGGGACTGAAGCTTTCTTT
cdr3_aa: CASSLAGYGTEAFF
j_call: TRBJ1-1
d_call: -
v_call: TRBV13
clone_size: -

cdr3_nt: TGTGCCAGCAGCCCACGGACAGGGCGAGACATCAACTATGGCTACACCTTC
cdr3_aa: CASSPRTGRDINYGYTF
j_call: TRBJ1-2
d_call: TRBD1
v_call: TRBV7-2
clone_size: -

cdr3_nt: TGTGCCAGCAGGGCCAGGGGCGCCGATACGCAGTATTTT
cdr3_aa: CASRARGADTQYF
j_call: TRBJ2-3
d_call: -
v_call: TRBV6-5
clone_size: -

cdr3_nt: TGTGCCAGCAGTTACTCCGGGACAGGGCAATATGGCTACACCTTC
cdr3_aa: CASSYSGTGQYGYTF
j_call: TRBJ1-2
d_call: TRBD1
v_call: TRBV6-5
clone_size: -

cdr3_nt: TGCGCCAGCAGCTTTGGAGGGGAGAACACTGAAGCTTTCTTT
cdr3_aa: CASSFGGENTEAFF
j_call: TRBJ1-1
d_call: -
v_call: TRBV5-1
clone_size: -

cdr3_nt: TGCGCCAGCAGCATAGCGGGGGTGAACACCGGGGAGCTGTTTTTT
cdr3_aa: CASSIAGVNTGELFF
j_call: TRBJ2-2
d_call: TRBD2
v_call: TRBV4-3
clone_size: -

cdr3_nt: TGTGCCAGCCGGCAGGGACACCGTAATGAAAAACTGTTTTTT
cdr3_aa: CASRQGHRNEKLFF
j_call: TRBJ1-4
d_call: -
v_call: TRBV3-1/TRBV3-2
clone_size: once

cdr3_nt: TGTGCCAGCAGCTTGGCGCGTGGTCTCCCCTACGAGCAGTACTTC
cdr3_aa: CASSLARGLPYEQYF
j_call: TRBJ2-7
d_call: -
v_call: TRBV5-6
clone_size: few

cdr3_nt: TGCGCCAGCGCATCCCAGGGGAATAGCAATCAGCCCCAGCATTTT
cdr3_aa: CASASQGNSNQPQHF
j_call: TRBJ1-5
d_call: -
v_call: TRBV23-1
clone_size: -

cdr3_nt: TGCAGCGTTGCCCCACGGGGACAGGGGCCTCTCTATGGCTACACCTTC
cdr3_aa: CSVAPRGQGPLYGYTF
j_call: TRBJ1-2
d_call: TRBD1
v_call: TRBV29-1
clone_size: -

cdr3_nt: TGCGCCAGCAGCCGGGGTGAGAACACTGAAGCTTTCTTT
cdr3_aa: CASSRGENTEAFF
j_call: TRBJ1-1
d_call: -
v_call: TRBV5-1
clone_size: few

cdr3_nt: TGTGCCAGCTGCCTGGACAGAAACACTGAAGCTTTCTTT
cdr3_aa: CASCLDRNTEAFF
j_call: TRBJ1-1
d_call: -
v_call: TRBV2
clone_size: -